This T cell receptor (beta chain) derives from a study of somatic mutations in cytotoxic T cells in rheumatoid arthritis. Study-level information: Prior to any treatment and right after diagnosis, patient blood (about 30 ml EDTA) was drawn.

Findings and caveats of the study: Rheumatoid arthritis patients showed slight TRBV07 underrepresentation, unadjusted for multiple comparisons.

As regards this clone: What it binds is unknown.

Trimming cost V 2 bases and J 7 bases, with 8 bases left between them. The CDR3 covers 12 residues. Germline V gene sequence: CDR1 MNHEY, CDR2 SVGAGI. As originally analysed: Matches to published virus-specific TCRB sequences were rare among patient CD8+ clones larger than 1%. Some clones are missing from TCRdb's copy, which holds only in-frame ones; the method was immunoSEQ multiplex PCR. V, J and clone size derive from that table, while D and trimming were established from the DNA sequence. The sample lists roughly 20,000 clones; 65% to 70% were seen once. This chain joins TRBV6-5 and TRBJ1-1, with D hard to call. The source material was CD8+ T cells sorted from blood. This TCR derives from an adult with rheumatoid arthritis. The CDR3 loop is CASSYGRDEAFF. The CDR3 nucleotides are TGTGCCAGCAGTTACGGGAGGGATGAAGCTTTCTTT.